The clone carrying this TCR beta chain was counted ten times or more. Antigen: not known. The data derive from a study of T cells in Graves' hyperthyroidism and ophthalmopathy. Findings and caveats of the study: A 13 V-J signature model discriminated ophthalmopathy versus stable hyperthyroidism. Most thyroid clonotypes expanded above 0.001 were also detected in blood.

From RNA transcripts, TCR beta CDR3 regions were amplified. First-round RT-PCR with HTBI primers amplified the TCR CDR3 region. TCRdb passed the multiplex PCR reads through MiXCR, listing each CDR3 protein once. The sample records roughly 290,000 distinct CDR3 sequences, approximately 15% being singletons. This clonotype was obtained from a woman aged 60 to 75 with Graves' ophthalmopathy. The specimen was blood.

The CDR3 protein is CASSYLVLKRVSSYNEQFF. The DNA for the CDR3 is TGTGCCAGCAGTTACTTAGTGCTTAAGCGGGTTAGCTCCTACAATGAGCAGTTCTTC. V and J are TRBV6-6 and TRBJ2-1, with D tentatively TRBD2 (6 bases). Trimming shortened V by 1 base and J by 0 bases, and 19 bases separated the two germline ends. Germline lookup yields CDR1 MNHNY and CDR2 SVGAGI (reference sequence). The CDR3 runs 19 residues.